Presented here are 16 T cell receptor beta chains from one specimen sequenced in a study of CD8+CD57+ T cells in acquired aplastic anemia (dated by TCRdb to 2016 to 2019). Flow cytometry had shown CD8+CD57+ cell expansion in the patients selected for sequencing. Sequencing relied on an Illumina HiSeq 2000. Profiling of TCR beta VDJ combinations and CDR3 sequences used genomic DNA as the template. TCRdb trimmed public reads at Q25 via fastp, called clones via MiXCR and kept in-frame beta chains. Rows are combined by CDR3 protein, so each entry shows the most common genes and DNA. The sample yields 300,000 or so distinct CDR3 sequences; approximately 57% were counted once. 1.3% of the sample belongs to the ten largest clones. The sequenced material came from sorted CD4+, CD8+, or CD8+CD57+ T cells (not recorded which) from PBMCs. These receptors originate from a human donor with aplastic anemia.

The chain is built from TRBV7-2 and TRBJ2-3, with 7 bases matching TRBD2. The CDR3 runs 15 residues. Per germline, CDR1 SGHTA and CDR2 FQGNSA. V lost 5 bases, J lost 7 bases, and 12 bases stayed unmatched. CDR3 sequence (DNA): TGTGCCAGCAGCCCGCGCGGGACTACTCGTTATACGCAGTATTTT. This sequence encodes CASSPRGTTRYTQYF. Full variable domain (remainder filled in from reference TRBV7-2 and TRBJ2-3): GAGVSQSPSNKVTEKGKDVELRCDPISGHTALYWYRQSLGQGLEFLIYFQGNSAPDKSGLPSDRFSAERTGGSVSTLTIQRTQQEDSAVYLCASSPRGTTRYTQYFGPGTRLTVL.

The genes are TRBV24-1 and TRBJ2-3, with 8 bases lining up with TRBD1. There are 15 residues in the CDR3. CDR1 is KGHDR and CDR2 is SFDVKD in the germline V gene. V gave up 7 bases and J gave up 6 bases; unmatched junction bases: 11. This chain's CDR3 is CATRAPTGAGDTQYF. The DNA for the CDR3 is TGTGCCACCAGGGCCCCGACAGGGGCGGGGGATACGCAGTATTTT.

The rearrangement links TRBV7-3 to TRBJ2-6, with 8 bases matching TRBD1. The germline V gene encodes CDR1 SGHTA and CDR2 FQGTGA. V dropped 5 bases and J dropped 0; count of bases not matched to a gene: 6. This CDR3 is built from 17 residues. DNA for the CDR3: TGTGCCAGCAGCCGCTGGACAGGGACCTCTGGGGCCAACGTCCTGACTTTC. Translated, it gives CASSRWTGTSGANVLTF.

This clonotype was counted at least ten times. The chain is built from TRBV5-1 and TRBJ2-7, with 7 nucleotides matching TRBD1. This CDR3 has 13 residues. In germline, CDR1 is SGHRS, CDR2 YFSETQ. The trim removed 6 bases at V and 7 bases at J, leaving 10 bases unmatched. In nucleotides, the CDR3 is TGCGCCAGCACCCCTAACAGGGGTGAAGAGCAGTACTTC. This translates into CASTPNRGEEQYF.

In DNA, the CDR3 is TGTGCCACTACGACAGGGAATAATTCACCCCTCCACTTT. Translated, it gives CATTTGNNSPLHF. The chain couples TRBV10-3 to TRBJ1-6; 7 nucleotides match TRBD1. J was trimmed by 5 bases and V by 10 bases; bases with no gene match: 5. The CDR3 spans 13 residues. In germline, CDR1 is ENHRY, CDR2 SYGVKD.

The V gene is TRBV10-3, the J gene TRBJ2-5, with D possibly TRBD2 on 5 matching bases. V lost 4 bases and J 7 bases, leaving 19 bases between the germline ends. Germline V gene lookup returns CDR1 ENHRY and CDR2 SYGVKD. The CDR3 is made up of 15 amino acids. CDR3 sequence (DNA): TGTGCCATCAGTGCCGAACAAGGAGGATTCGGGACCCAGTACTTC. Translation gives CAISAEQGGFGTQYF.

The chain links TRBV7-9 to TRBJ2-1; 7 positions match TRBD2. V was clipped by 2 bases and J by 3 bases; unmatched bases: 7. Germline V gene sequence: CDR1 SEHNR, CDR2 FQNEAQ (reference sequence). This CDR3 is 16 amino acids long. CDR3 amino acids: CASSLLAGAYYNEQFF. The CDR3 DNA follows: TGTGCCAGCAGCTTACTGGCGGGAGCATACTACAATGAGCAGTTCTTC.

This clonotype appeared a few times. The chain couples TRBV19 to TRBJ1-5, with 7 bases lining up with TRBD1. Trimming at V came to 4 bases and at J to 5 bases, leaving 5 bases not matched to a gene. Germline lookup yields CDR1 LNHDA and CDR2 SQIVND (reference sequence). The CDR3 runs to 14 residues. CDR3 coding DNA: TGTGCCAGTAGTACCTCGACAGGGTATCAGCCCCAGCATTTT. Translated: CASSTSTGYQPQHF. Combining the CDR3 with reference TRBV19 and TRBJ1-5 gives the whole variable domain DGGITQSPKYLFRKEGQNVTLSCEQNLNHDAMYWYRQDPGQGLRLIYYSQIVNDFQKGDIAEGYSVSREKKESFPLTVTSAQKNPTAFYLCASSTSTGYQPQHFGDGTRLSIL.

This clonotype was counted many times. This CDR3 is CASSQSTAWGNQPQHF. CDR3 DNA sequence: TGTGCCAGCAGCCAGTCAACCGCTTGGGGCAATCAGCCCCAGCATTTT. The genes are TRBV3-1 and TRBJ1-5; no firm D call. CDR3 size: 16 residues. Germline V gene data show CDR1 as LGHDT and CDR2 as YNNKEL (reference sequence). The V gene lost 3 bases and the J gene lost 2 bases, with 14 bases spanning the gap.

This clonotype turned up a few times. The rearrangement links TRBV20-1 to TRBJ2-5, with D possibly being TRBD1 or TRBD2 (5 bases each). The V and J ends lost 6 bases and 5 bases respectively, with 13 bases between them. CDR3 length: 12 residues. Looked up from germline, CDR1 is DFQATT and CDR2 is SNEGSKA (reference sequence). The CDR3 reads CSAQGEGETQYF. The CDR3 DNA is TGCAGTGCCCAGGGCGAGGGGGAGACCCAGTACTTC.

This clonotype was recorded at least ten times. The V and J genes are TRBV2 and TRBJ1-5, with D perhaps TRBD1 (5 bases). The CDR3 loop spans 13 amino acids. V lost 7 bases and J lost 7, with 14 bases in between. Germline values: CDR1 SNHLY, CDR2 FYNNEI. CDR3 sequence: CASKEGAAQPQHF. DNA for the CDR3: TGTGCCAGCAAGGAAGGGGCTGCGCAGCCCCAGCATTTT.

This clonotype appeared many times. This chain connects TRBV13 to TRBJ2-3; a weak D match, TRBD2 (7 bases). The germline V and J ends were trimmed by 5 bases and 3 bases, with 12 bases remaining between them. The CDR3 sequence is 14 residues long. Germline lookup yields CDR1 PRHDT and CDR2 FYEKMQ (reference sequence). Written as DNA, the CDR3 is TGTGCCAGCAGCCAGGGGAGGGAGACAGATACGCAGTATTTT. Protein sequence: CASSQGRETDTQYF.

With regard to this clonotype: Lacking the conserved final phenylalanine or tryptophan, this CDR3 likely reflects a read error. The chain links TRBV7-8 to TRBJ1-1; TRBD1 matches 7 bases. From germline, CDR1 is SGHVS and CDR2 FQNEAQ. This CDR3 is 12 amino acids long. The ends lost 6 bases at V and 7 bases at J; junction bases unmatched: 5. CDR3 in DNA: TGTGCCAGCAGACCACAGGGGATTGAAGCTTTCCTT. Protein sequence: CASRPQGIEAFL.

J is TRBJ1-4 and V is TRBV19, with 7 bases fitting TRBD1. CDR1 LNHDA and CDR2 SQIVND come from the germline V gene (reference sequence). The V and J ends lost 9 bases and 7 bases, in that order; junction bases with no gene match: 5. The CDR3 is made up of 12 amino acids. CDR3 coding DNA: TGTGCCAGCTCCCACAGGGGTGAAAAACTGTTTTTT. Its translation is CASSHRGEKLFF.

The gene calls are TRBV29-1 and TRBJ2-7; D not certain. V was shortened by 8 bases and J by 0 bases, with 23 bases between the two germline ends. CDR1 is SQVTM and CDR2 is ANQGSEA in the germline V gene. The CDR3 totals 16 residues. The CDR3 spells CSFARVGIFGSYEQYF. The CDR3 DNA follows: TGCAGCTTTGCTAGAGTTGGCATTTTCGGCTCCTACGAGCAGTACTTC.

The rearrangement joins TRBV20-1 to TRBJ1-4; D not certain. The CDR3 covers 13 residues. The ends were cut back, 4 bases at V and 8 bases at J, with 14 bases in the middle. Germline CDR1 reads DFQATT; CDR2 reads SNEGSKA (reference sequence). The CDR3 here is CSATGPYEEKLFF. CDR3 DNA sequence: TGCAGTGCTACTGGCCCTTACGAAGAAAAACTGTTTTTT.